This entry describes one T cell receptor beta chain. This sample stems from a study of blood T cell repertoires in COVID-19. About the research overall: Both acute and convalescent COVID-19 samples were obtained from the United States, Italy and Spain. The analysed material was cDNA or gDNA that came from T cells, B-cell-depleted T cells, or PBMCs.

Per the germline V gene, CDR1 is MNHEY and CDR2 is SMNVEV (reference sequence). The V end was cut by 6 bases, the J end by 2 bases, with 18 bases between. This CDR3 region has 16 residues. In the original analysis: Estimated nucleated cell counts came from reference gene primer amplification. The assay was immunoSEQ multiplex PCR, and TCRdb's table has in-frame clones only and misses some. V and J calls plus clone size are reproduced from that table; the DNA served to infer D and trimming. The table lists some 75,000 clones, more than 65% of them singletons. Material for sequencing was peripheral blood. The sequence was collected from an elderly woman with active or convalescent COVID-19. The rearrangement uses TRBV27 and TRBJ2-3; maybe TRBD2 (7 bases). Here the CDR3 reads CASSLMDGGATDTQYF. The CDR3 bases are TGTGCCAGCAGCCTCATGGATGGGGGGGCCACAGATACGCAGTATTTT.